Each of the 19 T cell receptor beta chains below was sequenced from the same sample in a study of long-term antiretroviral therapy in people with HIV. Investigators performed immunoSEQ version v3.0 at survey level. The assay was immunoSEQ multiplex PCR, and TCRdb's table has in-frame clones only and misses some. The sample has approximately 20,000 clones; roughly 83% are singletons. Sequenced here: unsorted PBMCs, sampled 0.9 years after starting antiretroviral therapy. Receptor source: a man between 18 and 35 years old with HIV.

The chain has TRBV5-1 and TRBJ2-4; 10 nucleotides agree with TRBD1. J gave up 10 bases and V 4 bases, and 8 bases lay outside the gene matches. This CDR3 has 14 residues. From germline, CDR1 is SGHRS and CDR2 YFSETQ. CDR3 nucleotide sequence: TGCGCCAGCAGCGTGGGACAGGGGTTCAGGATTCAGTACTTC. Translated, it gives CASSVGQGFRIQYF.

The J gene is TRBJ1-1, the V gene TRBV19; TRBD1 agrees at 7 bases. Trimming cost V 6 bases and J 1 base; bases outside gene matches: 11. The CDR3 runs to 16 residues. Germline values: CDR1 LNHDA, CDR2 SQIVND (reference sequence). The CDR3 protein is CASRQTGTKWNTEAFF. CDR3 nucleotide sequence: TGTGCCAGTAGGCAGACAGGGACCAAATGGAACACTGAAGCTTTCTTT.

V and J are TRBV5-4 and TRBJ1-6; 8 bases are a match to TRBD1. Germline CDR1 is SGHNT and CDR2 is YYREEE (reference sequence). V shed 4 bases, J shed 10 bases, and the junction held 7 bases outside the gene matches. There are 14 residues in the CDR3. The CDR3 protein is CASSQETGVSPLHF. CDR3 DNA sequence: TGTGCCAGCAGCCAAGAGACAGGGGTCTCACCCCTCCACTTT.

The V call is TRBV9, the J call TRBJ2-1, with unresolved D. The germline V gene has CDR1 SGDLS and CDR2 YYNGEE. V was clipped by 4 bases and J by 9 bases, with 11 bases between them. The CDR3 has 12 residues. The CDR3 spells CASSPSLGEQFF. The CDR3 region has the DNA TGTGCCAGCAGCCCTTCGCTGGGTGAGCAGTTCTTC.

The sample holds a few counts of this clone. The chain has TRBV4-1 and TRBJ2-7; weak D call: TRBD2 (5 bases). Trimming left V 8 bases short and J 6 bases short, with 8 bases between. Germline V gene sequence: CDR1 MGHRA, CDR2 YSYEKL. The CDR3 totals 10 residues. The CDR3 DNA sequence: TGCGCCAGCGGAGGAATCGAGCAGTACTTC. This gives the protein CASGGIEQYF.

The CDR3 here is CASSPKGVVYEQYV. CDR3 in DNA: TGTGCCAGCAGTCCGAAGGGGGTCGTGTACGAGCAGTACGTC. V and J are TRBV6-6 and TRBJ2-7; D is perhaps TRBD1 (6 bases). This CDR3 is built from 14 residues. Germline V gene data show CDR1 as MNHNY and CDR2 as SVGAGI (reference sequence). The V gene lost 5 bases and the J gene lost 4 bases, with 15 bases spanning the gap.

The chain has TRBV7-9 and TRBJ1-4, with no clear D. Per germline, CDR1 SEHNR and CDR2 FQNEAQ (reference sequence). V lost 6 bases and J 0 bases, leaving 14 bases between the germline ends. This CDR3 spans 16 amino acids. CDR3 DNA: TGTGCCAGCAGGGACCAAAAGGGCCCAACTAATGAAAAACTGTTTTTT. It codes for CASRDQKGPTNEKLFF.

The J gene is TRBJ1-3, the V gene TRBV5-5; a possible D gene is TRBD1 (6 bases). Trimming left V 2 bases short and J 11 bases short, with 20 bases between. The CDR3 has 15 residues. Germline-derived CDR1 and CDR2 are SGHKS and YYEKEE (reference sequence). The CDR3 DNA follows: TGTGCCAGCAGCTTAGCGTCAGGGGCTAAGGGACCCATATATTTT. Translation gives CASSLASGAKGPIYF.

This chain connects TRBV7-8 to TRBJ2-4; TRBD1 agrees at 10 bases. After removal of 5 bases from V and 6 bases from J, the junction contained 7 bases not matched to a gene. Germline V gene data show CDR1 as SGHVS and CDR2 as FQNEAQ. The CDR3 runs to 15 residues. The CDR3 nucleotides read TGTGCCAGCAGCGCCCTCCGGGACAGGGGAAACATTCAGTACTTC. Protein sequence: CASSALRDRGNIQYF.

CDR3 sequence (DNA): TGTGCCAGCAGCGTAGAGGGTGGGGTTACAGATACGCAGTATTTT. Protein product: CASSVEGGVTDTQYF. The genes are TRBV9 and TRBJ2-3; D gene uncertain. Germline V gene lookup returns CDR1 SGDLS and CDR2 YYNGEE. V lost 0 bases to trimming and J lost 3 bases, with 11 bases between them. The CDR3 is made up of 15 amino acids.

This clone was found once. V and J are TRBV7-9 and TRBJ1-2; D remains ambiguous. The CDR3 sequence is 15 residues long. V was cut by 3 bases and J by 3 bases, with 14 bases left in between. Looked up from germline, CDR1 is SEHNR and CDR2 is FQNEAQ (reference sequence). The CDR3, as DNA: TGTGCCAGCAGCTTCCCCCAGCGAATAGACTATGGCTACACCTTC. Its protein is CASSFPQRIDYGYTF.

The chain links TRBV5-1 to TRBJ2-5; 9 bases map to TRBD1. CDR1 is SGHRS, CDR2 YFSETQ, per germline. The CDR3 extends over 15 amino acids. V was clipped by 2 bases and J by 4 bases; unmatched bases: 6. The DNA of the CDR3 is TGCGCCAGCAGCTTTAACACAGGGGGCGGAGAGACCCAGTACTTC. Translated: CASSFNTGGGETQYF.

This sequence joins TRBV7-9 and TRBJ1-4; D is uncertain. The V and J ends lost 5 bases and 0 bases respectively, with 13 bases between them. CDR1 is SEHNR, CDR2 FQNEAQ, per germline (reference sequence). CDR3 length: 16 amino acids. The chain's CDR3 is CASSPWQGSTNEKLFF. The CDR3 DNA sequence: TGTGCCAGCAGCCCCTGGCAAGGATCAACTAATGAAAAACTGTTTTTT.

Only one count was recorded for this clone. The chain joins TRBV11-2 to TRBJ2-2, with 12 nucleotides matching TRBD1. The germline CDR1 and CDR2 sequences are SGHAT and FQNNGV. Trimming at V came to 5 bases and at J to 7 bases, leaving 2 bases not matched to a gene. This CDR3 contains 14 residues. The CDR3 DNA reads TGTGCCAGCAGCGGGACAGGGGGCAACGGGGAGCTGTTTTTT. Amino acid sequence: CASSGTGGNGELFF.

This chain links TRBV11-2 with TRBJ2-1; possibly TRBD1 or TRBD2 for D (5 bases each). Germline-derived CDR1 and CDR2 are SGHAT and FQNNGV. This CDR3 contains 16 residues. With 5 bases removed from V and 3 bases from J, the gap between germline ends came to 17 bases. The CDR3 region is CASSPRDVGNYNEQFF. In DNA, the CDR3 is TGTGCCAGCAGCCCCCGGGACGTAGGGAACTACAATGAGCAGTTCTTC.

The CDR3 loop reads CASSSMALSSRRGTQYF. The CDR3 DNA is TGTGCCAGCAGTTCTATGGCCCTTAGCAGCCGCCGTGGTACGCAGTATTTT. This sequence joins TRBV7-2 and TRBJ2-3; unclear D gene. CDR3 size: 17 residues. The germline gives CDR1 SGHTA, CDR2 FQGNSA. Trimming stripped 6 bases from V and 8 bases from J, with 27 bases between.

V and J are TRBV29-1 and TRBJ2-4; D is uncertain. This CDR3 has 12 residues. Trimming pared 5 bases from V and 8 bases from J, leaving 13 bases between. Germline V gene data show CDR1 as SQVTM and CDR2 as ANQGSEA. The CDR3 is CSVFSRSDIQYF. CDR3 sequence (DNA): TGCAGCGTTTTCAGCAGATCGGACATTCAGTACTTC.

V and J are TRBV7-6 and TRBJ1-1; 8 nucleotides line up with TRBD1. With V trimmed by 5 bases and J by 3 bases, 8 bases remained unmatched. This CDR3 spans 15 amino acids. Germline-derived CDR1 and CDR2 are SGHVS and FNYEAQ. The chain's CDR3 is CASSLSRTGHTEAFF. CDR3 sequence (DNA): TGTGCCAGCAGCCTATCCCGGACAGGGCACACTGAAGCTTTCTTT.

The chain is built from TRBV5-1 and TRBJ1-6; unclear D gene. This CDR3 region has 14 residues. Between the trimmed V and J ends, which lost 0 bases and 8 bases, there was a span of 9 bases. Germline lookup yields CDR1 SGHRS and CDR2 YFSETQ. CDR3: CASSLEVTDSPLHF. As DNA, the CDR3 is TGCGCCAGCAGCTTGGAAGTGACGGATTCACCCCTCCACTTT.